This is a list of T cell receptor beta chains from one sample in a study of blood T cell repertoires in COVID-19. The protocol was immunoSEQ multiplex PCR, while the TCRdb copy is restricted to in-frame clones and leaves out a portion. Of 37,000 or so clones listed, roughly 80% were seen once; the top ten hold about 29%. Material: peripheral blood. Source of these receptors: a man aged 80 or over with active or convalescent COVID-19. Both conserved end residues are part of each CDR3. A D gene is named only where the DNA matches it firmly. Size tells how often a clone was seen (once, few, many) or the class of an expanded clone, and some rows leave it out.

J | size | V | length | D | CDR3 | DNA
TRBJ2-4 | NA | TRBV5-1 | 13 | TRBD1 | CASSFTGGEIQYF | TGCGCCAGCAGCTTTACAGGGGGTGAGATTCAGTACTTC
TRBJ2-7 | few | TRBV7-9 | 15 | TRBD1 | CASSQPGQELYEQYF | TGTGCCAGCAGCCAGCCGGGACAGGAGCTCTACGAGCAGTACTTC
TRBJ2-7 | NA | TRBV28 | 14 | TRBD2 | CASSLGGSSYEQYF | TGTGCCAGCAGTTTGGGCGGGAGCTCCTACGAGCAGTACTTC
TRBJ1-5 | NA | TRBV29-1 | 13 | NA | CSVGEDSNQPQHF | TGCAGCGTAGGAGAGGATAGCAATCAGCCCCAGCATTTT
TRBJ2-1 | few | TRBV7-6 | 19 | TRBD2 | CASSGSGTSGYISYNEQFF | TGTGCCAGCAGCGGCAGCGGGACTAGCGGCTATATTTCCTACAATGAGCAGTTCTTC
TRBJ2-7 | NA | TRBV19 | 15 | NA | CASSATPNYDYEQYF | TGTGCCAGTAGTGCTACACCTAACTACGACTACGAGCAGTACTTC
TRBJ1-1 | NA | TRBV5-6 | 14 | NA | CASKLGQKNTEAFF | TGTGCCAGCAAATTGGGACAAAAGAACACTGAAGCTTTCTTT
TRBJ2-2 | few | TRBV7-2 | 16 | TRBD2 | CASSFIAGGDTGELFF | TGTGCCAGCAGCTTTATAGCGGGGGGAGACACCGGGGAGCTGTTTTTT
TRBJ2-2 | NA | TRBV15 | 15 | TRBD1 | CATSSSTGGLGELFF | TGTGCCACCAGCAGTTCGACAGGGGGCCTCGGGGAGCTGTTTTTT
TRBJ1-5 | NA | TRBV6-5 | 14 | TRBD1 | CASSSQGARQPQHF | TGTGCCAGCAGCTCACAGGGGGCGAGGCAGCCCCAGCATTTT
TRBJ2-7 | NA | TRBV13 | 18 | TRBD1 | CASSSESGTGERAYEQYF | TGTGCCAGCAGCTCAGAGTCTGGGACAGGGGAGCGGGCTTACGAGCAGTACTTC